Sequencing of this T cell receptor beta chain was carried out in a study of blood T cell repertoires in COVID-19. Study as a whole: The samples span acute and convalescent COVID-19 from the United States, Italy and Spain.

Remarks on this clone: Other DNA sequences in this sample translate to the same CDR3.

TCRdb's table, derived via immunoSEQ multiplex PCR, lists solely in-frame clones and lacks some. Altogether approximately 200,000 clones are present, about 85% being singletons, with the ten largest covering around 1.1%. Germline CDR1 KGHSH, CDR2 LQKENI. CDR3 length: 13 amino acids. V lost 6 bases, J lost 5 bases, and 5 bases stayed unmatched. This chain links TRBV18 with TRBJ2-5, with 8 bases fitting TRBD1. The receptor was derived from a man aged 25-40 years with acute or convalescent COVID-19. The sample taken for sequencing was peripheral blood. For the CDR3, the DNA is TGTGCCAGCTCCCCCCGACAGGGGGAGACCCAGTACTTC. Translating gives CASSPRQGETQYF.